This T cell receptor beta chain was found in a study of T cell responses to AZD1222 COVID-19 vaccine (dated by TCRdb to the early 2020s). Study-level background: A total of approximately 250 trial participants underwent TCR sequencing, of whom around 210 had received two doses of AZD1222 and 26 had received two doses of the MenACWY control vaccine. Trial participants were enrolled into age subgroups of 18-55, 56-69 and 70-plus years, which contained 148, 28 and 57 TCR-sequenced participants, respectively.

Of note for this clone: Its antigen is unknown. No much larger clone is present one base from it, and per-base qualities are unavailable.

This specimen's time point label, per the study, means: about 28 days (+/-7) after the second vaccine dose. AZD1222 recipients with second doses at about 4 weeks or about 12 weeks were pooled, because spike-specific TCR depth and breadth did not differ between schedules. The vaccinee samples were drawn from two UK trials, COV001 and COV002, one of which was a single-blind randomized controlled phase 2/3 trial testing AZD1222 (ChAdOx1 nCoV-19) in healthy adults. For TCRbeta chain sequencing, PBMC samples were collected from trial participants at day 0 and at day 28 after the second dose. Overall study results and their limits: Because no samples from the day 14 peak response were available, repertoires could be characterized only after the peak T cell response. Reportedly, almost half of the unique spike-specific TCRs recognized epitopes lying outside the regions that are mutated in the B.1.351 and B.1.1.7 variants. Spike-specific TCR breadth and depth rose significantly after two AZD1222 doses compared with day 0 and with MenACWY recipients. Only five or six AZD1222 recipients were SARS-CoV-2 seropositive at baseline, limiting conclusions about previously exposed vaccinees. The 56-69-year group was small, and its depth increase did not reach significance, likely because of low power. Participants were mostly white British and included more females than males, and it was suggested by the authors that clonal diversity may have been underestimated. Vaccine-associated CD4 TCRs spanned the whole spike protein, with dominant responses in regions 160-218 and 743-854.

The CDR3 regions of human TCRbeta chains were analyzed by immunosequencing. The authors processed their data as follows. Repertoire TCRs were matched against a reference library of SARS-CoV-2-specific TCRs generated with the MIRA antigen-specificity platform. Breadth was defined as the fraction of unique TCRs that were SARS-CoV-2-associated, and depth was defined as the fraction of total T cells that were SARS-CoV-2-associated. Using the MIRA data, each spike-specific TCR was assigned both to the spike region to which the TCR was reactive and to a CD4 or CD8 class. Log10-transformed breadth and depth values were compared by one-way ANOVA with Sidak's multiple comparisons tests. The immuneACCESS repertoire file appears here via TCRdb, limited to in-frame rearrangements. These files lack a portion of the clones; in checked studies, under half of the deficit traces to unresolved V genes, and the cause of the others is not known. That table furnishes V, J and clone size, whereas the DNA furnished D and trimming. This sample comprises 130,000 or so clones, 89% of them detected only once. Of the sample, 8% to 10% is held by the ten largest clones.

The CDR3 spans 15 residues, from the cysteine through the phenylalanine. Kept here is only the CDR3 DNA, which spans 45 bases and is read in frame from base 1. For CDR1 and CDR2, the germline V gene lists KGHSH and LQKENI. A distance of 12 bases separates the germline ends of V and J, which lose 0 bases and 4 bases respectively. The chain couples TRBV18 to TRBJ1-1; D gene: possibly TRBD1, on 6 matching bases. This TCR was sampled from an adult who received the AZD1222 COVID-19 vaccine. This specimen was peripheral blood, taken 28 days after the second AZD1222 dose. CDR3 reads: CASSPPGLQGTEAFF. The DNA sequence is given as TGTGCCAGCTCACCACCGGGCCTACAGGGCACTGAAGCTTTCTTT.